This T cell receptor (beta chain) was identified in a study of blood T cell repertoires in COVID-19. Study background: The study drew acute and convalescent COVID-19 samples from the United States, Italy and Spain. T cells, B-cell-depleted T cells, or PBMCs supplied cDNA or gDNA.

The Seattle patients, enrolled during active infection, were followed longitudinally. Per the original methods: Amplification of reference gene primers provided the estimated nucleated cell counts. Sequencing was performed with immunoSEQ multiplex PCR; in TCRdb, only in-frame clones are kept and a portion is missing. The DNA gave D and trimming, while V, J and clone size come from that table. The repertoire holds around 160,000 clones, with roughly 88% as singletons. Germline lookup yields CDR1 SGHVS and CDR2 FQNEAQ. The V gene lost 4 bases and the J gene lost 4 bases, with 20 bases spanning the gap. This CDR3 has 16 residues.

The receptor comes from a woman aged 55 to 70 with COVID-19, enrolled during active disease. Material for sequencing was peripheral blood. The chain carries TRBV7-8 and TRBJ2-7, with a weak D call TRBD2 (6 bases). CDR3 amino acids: CASSSRGSGLSYEQYF. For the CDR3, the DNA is TGTGCCAGCAGCTCGCGGGGCAGCGGTCTCTCTTACGAGCAGTACTTC.